This TCR beta chain came from a study of tumor and adjacent non-tumor tissue in lung cancer. Across the study: There were approximately twelve adenocarcinoma, a couple of squamous cell carcinoma and 1 small cell lung cancer cases.

A modified ARM-PCR protocol with three rounds of nested PCR amplified TCRbeta. TCRdb reanalysed the multiplex PCR reads using MiXCR and keeps one entry per CDR3 protein. The sample has about 86,000 distinct CDR3 sequences, roughly 77% seen once; the top ten hold about a fifth. As to this clonotype: The antigen remains undetermined.

Study findings and constraints: Higher tumor TCR diversity was associated with shorter survival. In normal lung, the top 100 clones were significantly more dominant than in tumor.

Germline assignment: CDR1 SGHAT and CDR2 FQNNGV. With 5 bases removed from V and 7 bases from J, the gap between germline ends came to 18 bases. The CDR3 totals 15 residues. No cell sorting was done before RNA was extracted from the tissue. Distant lung tissue was collected more than 3 cm away from the tumor edge. Donors were chemotherapy-naive, newly diagnosed lung cancer surgical patients in China, August–late 2014. This receptor was identified in a woman aged 45-59 years with non-small cell lung cancer. The gene calls are TRBV11-2 and TRBJ1-3; D is uncertain. The sample comprised distant non-tumor lung tissue. The CDR3 here is CASSAGMNFGNTIYF. CDR3 sequence (DNA): TGTGCCAGCAGCGCGGGCATGAACTTTGGGAACACCATATATTTT.